Listed below are T cell receptor beta chains from one sample, sequenced in a study of cytomegalovirus exposure and HLA in healthy donors. Generated by immunoSEQ multiplex PCR, the TCRdb table keeps only in-frame clones and is missing some. Its table records 60,000 to 100,000 clones. What was sequenced was PBMCs. The origin of the receptors is a man aged 30-40 years in good health and CMV-seronegative. The CDR3 runs from the conserved cysteine through the conserved F or W. The D gene is left open where the match is weak.

V	J	D	CDR3	DNA
TRBV11-1	TRBJ2-1	.	CASSSDSVLSYNEQFF	TGTGCCAGCAGCTCCGATAGCGTACTCTCCTACAATGAGCAGTTCTTC
TRBV10-3	TRBJ1-2	.	CAISDDQGFGYTF	TGTGCCATCAGTGATGATCAGGGGTTTGGCTACACCTTC
TRBV7-9	TRBJ1-5	TRBD1	CASSLSSRTGSNQPQHF	TGTGCCAGCAGCTTATCGAGTAGGACAGGGAGCAATCAGCCCCAGCATTTT
TRBV11-2	TRBJ2-7	TRBD1	CASSFGTAIYKQYF	TGTGCCAGCAGCTTCGGGACAGCTATCTACAAGCAGTACTTC
TRBV7-2	TRBJ2-7	.	CASSATSRPSYEQYF	TGTGCCAGCAGCGCTACTAGCAGACCCTCCTACGAGCAGTACTTC
TRBV7-2	TRBJ2-7	.	CASSLASSGAYEQYF	TGTGCCAGCAGCTTAGCGTCTTCGGGGGCCTACGAGCAGTACTTC
TRBV5-1	TRBJ2-5	TRBD1	CASSIDRGQETQYF	TGCGCCAGCAGCATTGACAGGGGCCAAGAGACCCAGTACTTC
TRBV6-5	TRBJ2-2	TRBD1	CASRTQGATGELFF	TGTGCCAGCAGGACACAGGGGGCGACCGGGGAGCTGTTTTTT
TRBV11-2	TRBJ2-3	TRBD2	CASSLAASGRQTQYF	TGTGCCAGCAGCTTGGCGGCTAGCGGGAGACAAACGCAGTATTTT
TRBV5-4	TRBJ2-1	TRBD2	CASSLPRLAGGYNEQFF	TGTGCCAGCAGCCTACCGCGGCTAGCGGGAGGGTACAATGAGCAGTTCTTC
TRBV18	TRBJ1-2	.	CALSPYARLILANYGYTF	TGTGCCCTCTCGCCATACGCTCGGCTAATCCTAGCTAACTATGGCTACACCTTC
TRBV5-1	TRBJ2-2	.	CASSKRTAANTGELFF	TGCGCCAGCAGCAAACGGACAGCCGCGAACACCGGGGAGCTGTTTTTT
TRBV6-1	TRBJ2-5	TRBD2	CASSRAGREETQYF	TGTGCCAGCAGTCGAGCGGGGAGAGAAGAGACCCAGTACTTC
TRBV7-6	TRBJ1-1	.	CASSLAGEGSNTEAFF	TGTGCCAGCAGCTTAGCGGGTGAGGGAAGTAACACTGAAGCTTTCTTT
TRBV11-2	TRBJ2-7	TRBD2	CASSPGTSGIYEQYF	TGTGCCAGCAGCCCCGGGACTAGCGGGATCTACGAGCAGTACTTC
TRBV6-5	TRBJ2-7	.	CASSYWQGPYEQYF	TGTGCCAGCAGTTACTGGCAGGGCCCCTACGAGCAGTACTTC
TRBV7-2	TRBJ1-1	.	CASSPPGLQTKAFF	TGTGCCAGCAGCCCTCCGGGTCTGCAAACGAAGGCTTTCTTT
TRBV27	TRBJ2-2	.	CASSFFPVRELFF	TGTGCCAGCAGTTTTTTCCCGGTCCGGGAGCTGTTTTTT